Presented here are 6 T cell receptor beta chains from one specimen sequenced in a study of CD8+CD57+ T cells in acquired aplastic anemia. All patients picked for sequencing had shown, by flow cytometry, an expansion of CD8+CD57+ cells. Template material for TCR beta VDJ and CDR3 profiling consisted of genomic DNA. TCRdb ran MiXCR on the reads and lists one entry per CDR3 protein. The sample has 150,000 to 200,000 distinct CDR3 sequences, nearly 50% seen once. Material for sequencing was sorted CD4+, CD8+, or CD8+CD57+ T cells (not recorded which) from PBMCs. The receptors originated from a human donor with aplastic anemia.

This clonotype has at least ten counts. V is TRBV3-1 and J is TRBJ2-7; a weak D match, TRBD1 (6 bases). The germline V and J ends were trimmed by 4 bases and 3 bases, with 10 bases remaining between them. CDR1 is LGHDT, CDR2 YNNKEL, per germline (reference sequence). The CDR3 contains 13 residues. CDR3 protein: CASSLGTFYEQYF. In DNA form, the CDR3 reads TGTGCCAGCAGCCTCGGGACATTCTACGAGCAGTACTTC.

This clonotype has a count of ten or more. The chain combines TRBV24-1 with TRBJ1-5, with a weak D call TRBD1 (5 bases). Germline loops: CDR1 KGHDR, CDR2 SFDVKD. The length of the CDR3 is 14 residues. Trimming took off 7 bases at V and 2 bases at J, with 11 bases between the two ends. The chain's CDR3 is CATSESGGNQPQHF. As DNA, the CDR3 is TGTGCCACCAGCGAGTCGGGGGGCAATCAGCCCCAGCATTTT.

For this clonotype: An end of the junction differs from the germline gene, which may be a read error. This chain uses TRBV2 with TRBJ2-7; D may correspond to TRBD1 or TRBD2 (5 bases each). Germline assignment: CDR1 SNHLY and CDR2 FYNNEI. The CDR3 contains 15 residues. This CDR3 reads CASSELGVRSYVQYF. The CDR3 nucleotides are TGTGCCAGCAGTGAATTGGGGGTGAGGTCCTACGTGCAGTACTTC.

This clonotype showed up just a few times. Here the CDR3 reads CASSPGYNEQFF. The CDR3 DNA follows: TGTGCCAGCAGCCCGGGTTACAATGAGCAGTTCTTC. The chain combines TRBV28 with TRBJ2-1; D gene ambiguous. CDR1 and CDR2 (germline): MDHEN, SYDVKM. The CDR3 totals 12 residues. The V and J ends lost 6 bases and 4 bases respectively, with 7 bases between them.

V and J are TRBV7-2 and TRBJ2-5; TRBD1 might be the D (7 bases). The V end was cut by 5 bases, the J end by 2 bases, with 15 bases between. The CDR3 runs 15 residues. Germline V gives CDR1 SGHTA, CDR2 FQGNSA. CDR3 sequence (DNA): TGTGCCAGCAGCGAGGGCGCGGGACAGCAAGAGACCCAGTACTTC. Residues: CASSEGAGQQETQYF.

This clonotype was seen many times. The chain is built from TRBV6-1 and TRBJ2-7; 8 bases agree with TRBD2. The junction had 6 bases not matched to a gene; V was cut back by 8 bases and J by 6 bases. This CDR3 is 12 amino acids long. Looked up from germline, CDR1 is MNHNS and CDR2 is SASEGT. The CDR3 region is CASQAGGREQYF. CDR3 in DNA: TGTGCCAGCCAGGCGGGAGGTCGCGAGCAGTACTTC.